Following are 23 T cell receptor beta chains from one sample sequenced in a study of shared clonotypes between healthy human individuals. Sequencing was performed with immunoSEQ multiplex PCR; in TCRdb, only in-frame clones are kept and a portion is missing. The sample has under 650,000 clones, 90% to 97% seen once; the top ten hold about 0.064%. Input material: naive CD4+ T cells sorted from blood. Subset reported: CD45RA+ positively selected. Source of these receptors: a woman younger than 45 in good health.

There are a few counts of this clone. The chain employs TRBV14 and TRBJ1-1; no reliable D call. The CDR3 sequence is 12 residues long. Germline CDR1 is SGHDN and CDR2 is FVKESK. Between the trimmed V and J ends, which lost 3 bases and 11 bases, there was a span of 13 bases. The CDR3 region is CASSQNVRVAFF. DNA for the CDR3: TGTGCCAGCAGCCAGAATGTGCGAGTCGCTTTCTTT.

This clone was picked up one time. This rearrangement joins TRBV11-3 to TRBJ1-1; D remains unclear. V was trimmed by 6 bases and J by 0 bases, leaving 8 bases between them. This CDR3 has 13 amino acids. In germline, CDR1 is SGHNT, CDR2 YENEEA. The CDR3 sequence: CASRDGMNTEAFF. The CDR3, as DNA: TGTGCCAGCAGGGACGGTATGAACACTGAAGCTTTCTTT.

The rearrangement joins TRBV19 to TRBJ1-2; tentative D call: TRBD1 (6 bases). The germline CDR1 and CDR2 sequences are LNHDA and SQIVND (reference sequence). CDR3 length equals 13 residues. Trimming cost V 3 bases and J 4 bases, with 9 bases left between them. This CDR3 is CASSIAGAYGYTF. CDR3 in DNA: TGTGCCAGTAGTATCGCGGGGGCCTATGGCTACACCTTC.

This rearrangement joins TRBV2 to TRBJ2-5; D is possibly TRBD1 (5 bases). Looked up from germline, CDR1 is SNHLY and CDR2 is FYNNEI. The CDR3 is 14 residues long. V shed 3 bases and J shed 6 bases, with 14 bases lying between them. The CDR3 DNA reads TGTGCCAGCAGTGATTTCGCAGGGCTGAAGACCCAGTACTTC. Protein sequence: CASSDFAGLKTQYF.

This chain joins TRBV29-1 and TRBJ1-1; D is perhaps TRBD1 (5 bases). Germline CDR1 reads SQVTM; CDR2 reads ANQGSEA. Trimming took 6 bases from V and 2 from J, leaving 10 bases between them. This CDR3 contains 12 residues. The CDR3 is CSVVGANTEAFF. The DNA of the CDR3 is TGCAGCGTCGTCGGGGCCAACACTGAAGCTTTCTTT.

The chain has TRBV7-9 and TRBJ2-7, with 13 bases fitting TRBD2. The trim removed 3 bases at V and 3 bases at J, leaving 8 bases unmatched. Germline values: CDR1 SEHNR, CDR2 FQNEAQ (reference sequence). CDR3 length: 17 residues. CDR3 coding DNA: TGTGCCAGCAGCTTGTCTGGGACTAGCGGGACATTCTACGAGCAGTACTTC. Its protein product is CASSLSGTSGTFYEQYF.

V usage is TRBV5-4 and J usage is TRBJ1-2; 10 bases line up with TRBD1. The germline V gene has CDR1 SGHNT and CDR2 YYREEE (reference sequence). The CDR3 loop spans 14 amino acids. The V and J ends lost 6 bases and 3 bases, in that order; junction bases with no gene match: 5. The DNA of the CDR3 is TGTGCCAGCACCCGGGACAGGGGTGACTATGGCTACACCTTC. Its translation: CASTRDRGDYGYTF. The whole variable domain, remainder taken from reference TRBV5-4 and TRBJ1-2, is ETGVTQSPTHLIKTRGQQVTLRCSSQSGHNTVSWYQQALGQGPQFIFQYYREEENGRGNFPPRFSGLQFPNYSSELNVNALELDDSALYLCASTRDRGDYGYTFGSGTRLTVV.

The V gene is TRBV5-1, the J gene TRBJ2-1; D call uncertain. Looked up from germline, CDR1 is SGHRS and CDR2 is YFSETQ. V dropped 1 base and J dropped 5 bases, with 7 bases sitting between them. This CDR3 contains 13 residues. CDR3 sequence reads: CASSLFRDNEQFF. The CDR3 DNA reads as TGCGCCAGCAGCTTGTTCCGGGACAATGAGCAGTTCTTC.

The V gene is TRBV6-1, the J gene TRBJ2-2; a weak D match, TRBD1 (6 bases). The CDR3 totals 13 residues. Trimming cost V 6 bases and J 3 bases, with 8 bases left between them. Germline CDR1 MNHNS, CDR2 SASEGT. This CDR3 reads CASSRGDTGELFF. For the CDR3, the DNA is TGTGCCAGCAGCAGGGGCGACACCGGGGAGCTGTTTTTT.

The CDR3: CASSFRAGVQETQYF. CDR3 nucleotides: TGTGCCAGCAGCTTTCGAGCGGGAGTGCAAGAGACCCAGTACTTC. The rearrangement uses TRBV5-6 and TRBJ2-5, with TRBD2 matching 8 bases. CDR1 is SGHDT and CDR2 is YYEEEE in the germline V gene. V was clipped by 2 bases and J by 2 bases; unmatched bases: 5. The length of the CDR3 is 15 residues.

The rearrangement links TRBV7-9 to TRBJ2-2, with 10 nucleotides matching TRBD2. V lost 6 bases and J lost 6; bases outside the gene matches: 7. CDR1 SEHNR and CDR2 FQNEAQ come from the germline V gene (reference sequence). The CDR3 is made up of 15 amino acids. The CDR3 region is CASRSSGRGAGELFF. The CDR3 DNA reads as TGTGCCAGCAGGTCCAGCGGGAGGGGTGCCGGGGAGCTGTTTTTT.

The V and J genes are TRBV5-6 and TRBJ2-7, with 8 nucleotides matching TRBD2. The CDR3 spans 15 residues. The V gene end was trimmed by 1 base and the J gene end by 4 bases; junction bases not matched to a gene: 7. CDR1 SGHDT and CDR2 YYEEEE come from the germline V gene. The CDR3 is CASSLPAGVSYEQYF. In DNA form, the CDR3 reads TGTGCCAGCAGCTTGCCAGCGGGAGTCTCTTACGAGCAGTACTTC. Based on the CDR3 plus reference TRBV5-6 and TRBJ2-7, the full variable domain is DAGVTQSPTHLIKTRGQQVTLRCSPKSGHDTVSWYQQALGQGPQFIFQYYEEEERQRGNFPDRFSGHQFPNYSSELNVNALLLGDSALYLCASSLPAGVSYEQYFGPGTRLTVT.

V gene TRBV7-9 combines with J gene TRBJ1-2; 7 bases fit TRBD1. The CDR3 length is 18 residues. V lost 5 bases and J lost 6; bases outside the gene matches: 21. CDR1 and CDR2 from the germline V gene are SEHNR and FQNEAQ (reference sequence). CDR3 amino acids: CASSTPRGRGYTFDGYTF. DNA for the CDR3: TGTGCCAGCAGCACACCTCGGGGCAGGGGGTATACTTTTGATGGCTACACCTTC. Variable domain in full (rest from reference TRBV7-9 and TRBJ1-2): DTGVSQNPRHKITKRGQNVTFRCDPISEHNRLYWYRQTLGQGPEFLTYFQNEAQLEKSRLLSDRFSAERPKGSFSTLEIQRTEQGDSAMYLCASSTPRGRGYTFDGYTFGSGTRLTVV.

This clone has a single count. The chain joins TRBV27 to TRBJ2-3, with 9 bases aligning to TRBD2. Losses at the gene ends were 3 bases for V and 2 bases for J; bases not matched to a gene: 18. In germline, CDR1 is MNHEY, CDR2 SMNVEV (reference sequence). This CDR3 is 20 amino acids long. Written as DNA, the CDR3 is TGTGCCAGCAGTTTTTCTCCATATAGCGGGGGATCATCCACCACAGATACGCAGTATTTT. Its protein product is CASSFSPYSGGSSTTDTQYF.

The chain uses TRBV7-8 and TRBJ2-1; D unresolved. The V end was cut by 0 bases, the J end by 0 bases, with 18 bases between. In germline, CDR1 is SGHVS, CDR2 FQNEAQ. This CDR3 region has 19 residues. The CDR3 spells CASSLARGGGRSSYNEQFF. CDR3 DNA: TGTGCCAGCAGCTTAGCCCGCGGTGGCGGACGGAGCTCCTACAATGAGCAGTTCTTC.

This CDR3 is CASTTASVQGSEQYF. In DNA form, the CDR3 reads TGTGCCAGCACCACTGCCTCGGTGCAGGGATCCGAGCAGTACTTC. The chain combines TRBV28 with TRBJ2-7; D perhaps matches TRBD1 (5 bases). Germline values: CDR1 MDHEN, CDR2 SYDVKM. This CDR3 region has 15 residues. The V gene lost 7 bases and the J gene lost 6 bases, with 22 bases spanning the gap. Looking up the rest from reference TRBV28 and TRBJ2-7 gives the full variable domain: DVKVTQSSRYLVKRTGEKVFLECVQDMDHENMFWYRQDPGLGLRLIYFSYDVKMKEKGDIPEGYSVSREKKERFSLILESASTNQTSMYLCASTTASVQGSEQYFGPGTRLTVT.

The J gene is TRBJ2-1, the V gene TRBV14; D may match TRBD1 or TRBD2 (5 bases each). The CDR3 loop spans 13 amino acids. V shed 1 base and J shed 16 bases, with 17 bases lying between them. Germline-derived CDR1 and CDR2 are SGHDN and FVKESK. The CDR3 loop is CASSQVGWQGEFF. CDR3 sequence (DNA): TGTGCCAGCAGCCAAGTAGGATGGCAGGGAGAATTCTTC.

The CDR3: CASSKRQGGDSYEQYF. For the CDR3, the DNA is TGTGCCAGTAGTAAACGACAGGGAGGTGATTCCTACGAGCAGTACTTC. The chain has TRBV19 and TRBJ2-7, with a possible D match to TRBD1 (7 bases). Between the trimmed V and J ends, which lost 4 bases and 1 base, there was a span of 17 bases. Germline V gene data show CDR1 as LNHDA and CDR2 as SQIVND (reference sequence). The length of the CDR3 is 16 residues.

CDR3 residues: CASSSPGRTNQPQHF. CDR3 nucleotides: TGTGCCAGCAGTTCGCCGGGACGGACAAATCAGCCCCAGCATTTT. The V gene is TRBV28, the J gene TRBJ1-5, with a tentative D call TRBD1 (5 bases). Trimming took 4 bases from V and 4 from J, leaving 14 bases between them. Germline-derived CDR1 and CDR2 are MDHEN and SYDVKM. This CDR3 region has 15 residues.

V is TRBV19 and J is TRBJ1-1; the match to TRBD1 covers 8 bases. Germline values: CDR1 LNHDA, CDR2 SQIVND (reference sequence). This CDR3 contains 14 residues. Germline trimming cut 6 bases from V and 6 bases from J; bases unmatched to any gene: 9. The CDR3 DNA sequence: TGTGCCAGTAGGCCACGGACAGGGCAGGCTGAAGCTTTCTTT. This gives the protein CASRPRTGQAEAFF.

V is TRBV6-6 and J is TRBJ1-6, with 7 bases matching TRBD1. From germline, CDR1 is MNHNY and CDR2 SVGAGI (reference sequence). Trimming took 5 bases from V and 10 from J; bases not matched to a gene: 8. The CDR3 has 14 residues. CDR3 bases: TGTGCCAGCAGTCTCGACAGGGTTGGCTCACCCCTCCACTTT. Protein product: CASSLDRVGSPLHF.

Comments on this clone: The sample holds other DNA sequences that translate to the same CDR3. The chain employs TRBV6-1 and TRBJ2-7; no firm D call. The CDR3 covers 12 residues. Trimming cost V 1 base and J 4 bases, with 5 bases left between them. From germline, CDR1 is MNHNS and CDR2 SASEGT. The CDR3 loop is CASSEVGYEQYF. CDR3 sequence (DNA): TGTGCCAGCAGTGAAGTCGGGTACGAGCAGTACTTC.

This chain links TRBV28 with TRBJ1-2; no clear D gene. The V gene's germline CDR1 is MDHEN and CDR2 SYDVKM. There are 13 residues in the CDR3. Trimming stripped 5 bases from V and 3 bases from J, with 10 bases between. Here the CDR3 DNA reads TGTGCCAGCAGTACCACGGACCACTATGGCTACACCTTC. Amino acids: CASSTTDHYGYTF.